These 23 T cell receptor beta chains were sequenced from one sample in a study of shared clonotypes between healthy human individuals. Profiling relied on immunoSEQ multiplex PCR, and the TCRdb table lists in-frame clones only, not all of them. The sample lists around 940,000 clones, approximately 80% occurring once. The sequenced sample was memory CD4+ T cells sorted from blood. Subset noted: CD45RA-negative fraction. These receptors all come from a man in his late teens or twenties in good health.

The chain employs TRBV6-1 and TRBJ1-2; the D is unclear. Germline lookup yields CDR1 MNHNS and CDR2 SASEGT. V was cut by 5 bases and J by 4 bases, with 17 bases left in between. The CDR3 spans 15 residues. The CDR3 spells CASSSLSGRSYGYTF. The CDR3 coding sequence is TGTGCCAGCAGTTCCCTTTCGGGCCGATCCTATGGCTACACCTTC.

The chain is built from TRBV5-1 and TRBJ2-5; 9 bases match TRBD2. The V gene end was trimmed by 0 bases and the J gene end by 4 bases; junction bases not matched to a gene: 7. The CDR3 extends over 16 amino acids. Germline CDR1 is SGHRS and CDR2 is YFSETQ. The CDR3 loop reads CASSLGYSGRVETQYF. The CDR3 DNA sequence: TGCGCCAGCAGCTTGGGGTATAGCGGGAGAGTAGAGACCCAGTACTTC.

This chain joins TRBV10-2 and TRBJ2-3; D might be TRBD1 (6 bases). V was cut by 8 bases and J by 2 bases, with 11 bases left in between. The length of the CDR3 is 13 residues. Germline V lookup: CDR1 WSHSY, CDR2 SAAADI. In DNA form, the CDR3 reads TGCGCCAGCTTACAGGGTTCCACAGATACGCAGTATTTT. Protein: CASLQGSTDTQYF.

The chain has TRBV4-2 and TRBJ2-3; perhaps TRBD1 as D (6 bases). CDR1 is LGHNA and CDR2 is YNFKEQ in the germline V gene. The CDR3 spans 16 residues. Trimming took 0 bases from V and 1 from J, leaving 11 bases between them. The CDR3 nucleotides read TGTGCCAGCAGCCAAGATCGGGCAGGGGGCACAGATACGCAGTATTTT. Amino acid sequence: CASSQDRAGGTDTQYF.

About this clone itself: A clone one base away is much larger, so this may be a read error. Within the sample, other DNA sequences also encode this same CDR3. V gene TRBV18 combines with J gene TRBJ2-1; D is possibly TRBD1 (6 bases). Trimming took 0 bases from V and 4 from J, leaving 10 bases between them. The CDR3 sequence is 15 residues long. From germline, CDR1 is KGHSH and CDR2 LQKENI. CDR3 nucleotide sequence: TGTGCCAGCTCACCACCGGCAGGGGTTTACAATGAGCAGTTCTTC. Amino acids: CASSPPAGVYNEQFF.

This chain links TRBV10-1 with TRBJ2-3; TRBD2 is a possible D gene (6 bases). This CDR3 is built from 14 residues. With 1 base removed from V and 6 bases from J, the gap between germline ends came to 11 bases. From germline, CDR1 is WNHNN and CDR2 SYGVQD (reference sequence). This chain's CDR3 is CASSEWGGQDTQYF. CDR3 DNA: TGCGCCAGCAGTGAGTGGGGAGGCCAGGATACGCAGTATTTT.

This CDR3 reads CASSLRSAEQFF. The CDR3 nucleotides read TGTGCCAGCAGCTTAAGGAGTGCTGAGCAGTTCTTC. The chain employs TRBV11-2 and TRBJ2-1; D is ambiguous. Germline V gene sequence: CDR1 SGHAT, CDR2 FQNNGV. The CDR3 runs 12 residues. V lost 2 bases to trimming and J lost 9 bases, with 8 bases between them.

In DNA form, the CDR3 reads TGTGCCAGCTCCCCCGGACTAAAGAACAATGAGCAGTTCTTC. It specifies CASSPGLKNNEQFF. This rearrangement joins TRBV18 to TRBJ2-1, with D tentatively TRBD2 (6 bases). The CDR3 loop spans 14 amino acids. With 6 bases removed from V and 5 bases from J, the gap between germline ends came to 14 bases. Germline CDR1 reads KGHSH; CDR2 reads LQKENI.

This clone was seen a handful of times. The chain has TRBV7-8 and TRBJ2-7, with D unresolved. The germline V gene encodes CDR1 SGHVS and CDR2 FQNEAQ. The CDR3 totals 14 residues. The germline V and J ends were trimmed by 5 bases and 2 bases, with 13 bases remaining between them. CDR3 in amino acids: CASSPREATYEQYF. The CDR3 DNA reads TGTGCCAGCAGCCCCCGCGAAGCCACCTACGAGCAGTACTTC.

J is TRBJ2-1 and V is TRBV4-1, with D unclear. Germline V gene lookup returns CDR1 MGHRA and CDR2 YSYEKL. Trimming left V 0 bases short and J 8 bases short, with 11 bases between. CDR3 size: 14 residues. CDR3 sequence reads: CASSQDIGVDEQFF. The CDR3, as DNA: TGCGCCAGCAGCCAAGATATAGGCGTCGATGAGCAGTTCTTC.

The chain recombines TRBV7-8 with TRBJ2-3; possibly TRBD1 for D (5 bases). V was trimmed by 2 bases and J by 0 bases, leaving 12 bases between them. This CDR3 spans 16 amino acids. CDR1 and CDR2 from the germline V gene are SGHVS and FQNEAQ. DNA for the CDR3: TGTGCCAGCAGCTTAACCCAGGGCCTTAGCACAGATACGCAGTATTTT. It yields the protein CASSLTQGLSTDTQYF.

V gene TRBV30 combines with J gene TRBJ1-5, with unresolved D. The CDR3 runs to 13 residues. The germline gives CDR1 GTSNPN, CDR2 SVGIG (reference sequence). The ends were cut back, 1 base at V and 0 bases at J, with 4 bases in the middle. For the CDR3, the DNA is TGTGCCTGGAGTGGTAATAGCAATCAGCCCCAGCATTTT. This encodes CAWSGNSNQPQHF.

This clone occurred a few times. The same CDR3 is also encoded by other DNA sequences in this sample. V and J are TRBV18 and TRBJ2-1; no clear D gene. Germline V CDR1 and CDR2: KGHSH, LQKENI. The CDR3 contains 13 residues. Trimming took off 0 bases at V and 7 bases at J, with 7 bases between the two ends. CDR3 DNA sequence: TGTGCCAGCTCACCACCGTCCGGGAATGAGCAGTTCTTC. Translated: CASSPPSGNEQFF.

The table lists this clone with a count of one. The chain links TRBV2 to TRBJ2-1, with unresolved D. Germline V gives CDR1 SNHLY, CDR2 FYNNEI. The CDR3 consists of 12 residues. Trimming removed 1 base from V and 7 bases from J, with 5 bases in between. The CDR3 sequence: CASSEGRNEQFF. CDR3 DNA sequence: TGTGCCAGCAGTGAAGGTCGAAATGAGCAGTTCTTC.

The chain recombines TRBV7-2 with TRBJ1-1, with TRBD1 as a possible D gene (5 bases). Trimming stripped 5 bases from V and 3 bases from J, with 10 bases between. CDR1 is SGHTA and CDR2 is FQGNSA in the germline V gene. This CDR3 region has 13 residues. The CDR3 reads CASSHSRDTEAFF. Written as DNA, the CDR3 is TGTGCCAGCAGCCACTCCAGGGACACTGAAGCTTTCTTT.

V and J are TRBV4-2 and TRBJ2-7, with 8 bases fitting TRBD2. Trimming cost V 0 bases and J 3 bases; bases outside gene matches: 7. Germline CDR1 reads LGHNA; CDR2 reads YNFKEQ. The CDR3 has 16 residues. The CDR3 sequence is CASSQDRSGGHYEQYF. CDR3 sequence (DNA): TGTGCCAGCAGCCAAGATCGGAGCGGGGGCCACTACGAGCAGTACTTC.

The sample holds a few counts of this clone. The CDR3 protein is CASTSMGSSTDTQYF. The CDR3 DNA reads TGTGCCAGCACCTCCATGGGGTCTAGCACAGATACGCAGTATTTT. The V gene is TRBV11-1, the J gene TRBJ2-3; D remains unclear. Germline assignment: CDR1 SGHAT and CDR2 FQDESV (reference sequence). Trimming stripped 7 bases from V and 0 bases from J, with 14 bases between. The CDR3 is 15 amino acids.

The chain carries TRBV7-2 and TRBJ1-1, with 8 bases that match TRBD1. The junction had 7 bases not matched to a gene; V was cut back by 5 bases and J by 5 bases. This CDR3 region has 14 residues. Germline values: CDR1 SGHTA, CDR2 FQGNSA. CDR3 sequence reads: CASSTPGGKTEAFF. DNA for the CDR3: TGTGCCAGCAGCACCCCAGGGGGCAAAACTGAAGCTTTCTTT.

This clone was recorded a few times. Other DNA sequences from this sample encode an identical CDR3 as well. The chain uses TRBV7-9 and TRBJ1-6, with 10 bases matching TRBD1. The CDR3 runs 14 residues. The V gene's germline CDR1 is SEHNR and CDR2 FQNEAQ (reference sequence). V lost 5 bases, J lost 10 bases, and 5 bases stayed unmatched. The CDR3 sequence is CASSLGTGESPLHF. The CDR3 DNA follows: TGTGCCAGCAGCCTCGGGACAGGGGAATCACCCCTCCACTTT.

The chain couples TRBV19 to TRBJ2-7, with TRBD2 matching 11 bases. Unmatched junction bases numbered 4, after V lost 3 bases and J lost 3 bases. The CDR3 runs to 15 residues. Germline-derived CDR1 and CDR2 are LNHDA and SQIVND (reference sequence). DNA for the CDR3: TGTGCCAGTAGTATGGTAGGACTAGCGGGCTACGAGCAGTACTTC. It translates to CASSMVGLAGYEQYF.

This clone was seen a single time. V is TRBV30 and J is TRBJ1-2; D perhaps matches TRBD1 (6 bases). The V end was cut by 2 bases, the J end by 8 bases, with 21 bases between. The CDR3 spans 15 residues. Germline V gene lookup returns CDR1 GTSNPN and CDR2 SVGIG (reference sequence). This chain's CDR3 is CAWSRGDFQAYGYTF. CDR3 DNA: TGTGCCTGGAGTAGGGGGGACTTCCAAGCTTACGGCTACACCTTC.

V and J are TRBV29-1 and TRBJ1-1; no firm D call. V lost 5 bases and J 12 bases, leaving 19 bases between the germline ends. Germline V gene data show CDR1 as SQVTM and CDR2 as ANQGSEA. This CDR3 is 12 amino acids long. In DNA form, the CDR3 reads TGCAGCGTTAAGGTAACAGCCTCGCGAACTTTCTTT. As protein: CSVKVTASRTFF.

V usage is TRBV27 and J usage is TRBJ2-6; D is unresolved. The CDR3 covers 14 residues. Trimming pared 8 bases from V and 2 bases from J, leaving 10 bases between. CDR1 and CDR2 (germline): MNHEY, SMNVEV (reference sequence). CDR3 sequence (DNA): TGTGCCAGCGGGGAAATAGCTGGGGCCAACGTCCTGACTTTC. The encoded protein is CASGEIAGANVLTF. Drawing the rest from reference TRBV27 and TRBJ2-6, the complete variable domain is EAQVTQNPRYLITVTGKKLTVTCSQNMNHEYMSWYRQDPGLGLRQIYYSMNVEVTDKGDVPEGYKVSRKEKRNFPLILESPSPNQTSLYFCASGEIAGANVLTFGAGSRLTVL.